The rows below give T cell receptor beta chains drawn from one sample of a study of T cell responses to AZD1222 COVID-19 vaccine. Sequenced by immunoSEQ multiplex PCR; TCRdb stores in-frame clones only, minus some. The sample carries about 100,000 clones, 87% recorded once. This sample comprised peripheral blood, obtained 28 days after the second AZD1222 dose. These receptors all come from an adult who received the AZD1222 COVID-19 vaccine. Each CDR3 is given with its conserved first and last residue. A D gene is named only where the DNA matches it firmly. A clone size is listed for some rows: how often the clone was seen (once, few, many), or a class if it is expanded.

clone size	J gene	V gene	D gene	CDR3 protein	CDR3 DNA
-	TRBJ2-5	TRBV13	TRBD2	CASSLGNGLARGAETQYF	TGTGCCAGCAGCTTAGGGAATGGACTAGCGCGGGGGGCAGAGACCCAGTACTTC
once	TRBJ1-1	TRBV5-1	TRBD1	CASSPRTGFSTEAFF	TGCGCCAGCAGCCCGAGGACAGGGTTCAGCACTGAAGCTTTCTTT
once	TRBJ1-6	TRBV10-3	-	CAIRGSRGLNSPLHF	TGTGCCATCAGGGGGAGCCGAGGGTTGAATTCACCCCTCCACTTT
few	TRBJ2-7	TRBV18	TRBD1	CASSSGTGGMYEQYF	TGTGCCAGCTCATCCGGGACAGGGGGCATGTACGAGCAGTACTTC
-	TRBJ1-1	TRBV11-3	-	CASSPDSHTEAFF	TGTGCCAGCAGCCCGGACAGTCACACTGAAGCTTTCTTT
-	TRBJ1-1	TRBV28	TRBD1	CASSLPSGQDGEAFF	TGTGCCAGCAGTTTACCCTCAGGACAGGACGGGGAAGCTTTCTTT
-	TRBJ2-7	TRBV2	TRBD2	CASSRGTSGSTEQYF	TGTGCCAGCAGTCGTGGGACTAGCGGGAGTACGGAGCAGTACTTC
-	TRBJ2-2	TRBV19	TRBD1	CASGTGGTGELFF	TGTGCCAGCGGGACAGGGGGCACCGGGGAGCTGTTTTTT
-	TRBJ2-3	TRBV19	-	CASNSDNTDTQYF	TGTGCCAGTAATAGTGACAACACAGATACGCAGTATTTT
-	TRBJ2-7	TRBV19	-	CASSLGYEQYF	TGTGCCAGCAGTCTTGGATACGAGCAGTACTTC
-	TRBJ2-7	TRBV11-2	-	CASSLETVLNEQYF	TGTGCCAGCAGCTTAGAAACAGTTTTAAACGAGCAGTACTTC
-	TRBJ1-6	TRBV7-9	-	CASSLDNSPLHF	TGTGCCAGCAGCCTGGATAATTCACCCCTCCACTTT
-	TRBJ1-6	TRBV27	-	CATAQGFGSPLHF	TGTGCCACCGCACAGGGTTTTGGTTCACCCCTCCACTTT
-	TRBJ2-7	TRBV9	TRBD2	CASSEGTSGIRSVYEQYF	TGTGCCAGCAGCGAAGGGACTAGCGGGATAAGAAGTGTCTACGAGCAGTACTTC
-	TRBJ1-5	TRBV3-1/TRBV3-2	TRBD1	CASSQGQGAWPQHF	TGTGCCAGCAGCCAGGGACAGGGGGCCTGGCCCCAGCATTTT
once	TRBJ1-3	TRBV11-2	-	CASSLGGDGDTIYF	TGTGCCAGCAGCTTAGGAGGGGACGGAGACACCATATATTTT
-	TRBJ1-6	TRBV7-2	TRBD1	CASSSRQGNNSPLHF	TGTGCCAGCAGCTCGAGACAGGGGAATAATTCACCCCTCCACTTT
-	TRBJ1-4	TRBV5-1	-	CASGIENKNEKLFF	TGCGCCAGCGGCATAGAGAATAAAAATGAAAAACTGTTTTTT
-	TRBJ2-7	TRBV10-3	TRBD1	CAISDVGAGGGEQYF	TGTGCCATCAGTGACGTCGGGGCAGGGGGCGGCGAGCAGTACTTC
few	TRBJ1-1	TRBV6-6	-	CASTSFGRNTEAFF	TGTGCCAGCACTTCCTTCGGACGGAACACTGAAGCTTTCTTT
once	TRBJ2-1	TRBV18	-	CASSPRGIEQFF	TGTGCCAGCTCACCACGAGGCATTGAGCAGTTCTTC
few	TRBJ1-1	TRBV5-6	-	CASSLVGGTNTEAFF	TGTGCCAGCAGCTTGGTTGGGGGCACGAACACTGAAGCTTTCTTT
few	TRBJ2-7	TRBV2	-	CASYSSRAEQYF	TGTGCCAGCTACTCCTCCCGTGCCGAGCAGTACTTC
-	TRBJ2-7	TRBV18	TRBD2	CASSPGLAGGPLTYEQYF	TGTGCCAGCTCCCCGGGACTAGCGGGAGGCCCCTTAACCTACGAGCAGTACTTC
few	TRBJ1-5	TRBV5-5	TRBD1	CASRRDRYSNQPQHF	TGTGCCAGCAGGCGGGACAGGTATAGCAATCAGCCCCAGCATTTT
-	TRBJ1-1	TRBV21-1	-	CASSKAGGQEINTEAFF	TGTGCCAGCAGCAAAGCGGGAGGGCAGGAGATAAACACTGAAGCTTTCTTT
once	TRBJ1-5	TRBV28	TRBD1	CASSPVLGTGNQPQHF	TGTGCCAGCAGTCCAGTCCTGGGGACAGGGAATCAGCCCCAGCATTTT
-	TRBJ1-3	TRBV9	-	CASTKDIGNTIYF	TGTGCCAGCACTAAGGACATCGGAAACACCATATATTTT
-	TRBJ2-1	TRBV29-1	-	CSVESPGAYLEQFF	TGCAGCGTTGAATCTCCGGGAGCCTATCTCGAGCAGTTCTTC
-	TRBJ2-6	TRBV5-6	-	CASSFNRIWGSGANVLTF	TGTGCCAGCAGCTTTAATCGAATATGGGGATCTGGGGCCAACGTCCTGACTTTC
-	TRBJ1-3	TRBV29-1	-	CSVLLGNTIYF	TGCAGCGTTCTACTAGGAAACACCATATATTTT
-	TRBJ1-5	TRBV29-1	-	CSVAFRVGQPQHF	TGCAGCGTCGCATTTAGGGTTGGTCAGCCCCAGCATTTT
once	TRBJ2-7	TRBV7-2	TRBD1	CASSDTGTGSDEQYF	TGTGCCAGCAGCGACACCGGGACAGGGAGTGACGAGCAGTACTTC
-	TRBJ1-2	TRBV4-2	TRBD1	CASSHNAGTGINYGYTF	TGTGCCAGCAGCCATAATGCCGGGACAGGGATTAACTATGGCTACACCTTC
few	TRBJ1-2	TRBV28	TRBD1	CASSLFSWRQGRYGYTF	TGTGCCAGCAGTTTATTTTCCTGGCGACAGGGACGATATGGCTACACCTTC
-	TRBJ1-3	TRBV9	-	CASTAGTSDSGNTIYF	TGTGCCAGCACAGCCGGGACTTCCGACTCTGGAAACACCATATATTTT
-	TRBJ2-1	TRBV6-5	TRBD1	CASSPTGGNEQFF	TGTGCCAGCAGTCCGACAGGGGGCAATGAGCAGTTCTTC
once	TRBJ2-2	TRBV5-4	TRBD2	CASSLMLAGETGELFF	TGTGCCAGCAGCTTGATGCTAGCGGGAGAAACCGGGGAGCTGTTTTTT
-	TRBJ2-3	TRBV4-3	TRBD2	CASSLLGGFTDTQYF	TGCGCCAGCAGCCTACTGGGGGGGTTCACAGATACGCAGTATTTT
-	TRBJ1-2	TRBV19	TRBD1	CASSWPGQGGSNYGYTF	TGTGCCAGTAGTTGGCCGGGACAGGGGGGATCTAACTATGGCTACACCTTC